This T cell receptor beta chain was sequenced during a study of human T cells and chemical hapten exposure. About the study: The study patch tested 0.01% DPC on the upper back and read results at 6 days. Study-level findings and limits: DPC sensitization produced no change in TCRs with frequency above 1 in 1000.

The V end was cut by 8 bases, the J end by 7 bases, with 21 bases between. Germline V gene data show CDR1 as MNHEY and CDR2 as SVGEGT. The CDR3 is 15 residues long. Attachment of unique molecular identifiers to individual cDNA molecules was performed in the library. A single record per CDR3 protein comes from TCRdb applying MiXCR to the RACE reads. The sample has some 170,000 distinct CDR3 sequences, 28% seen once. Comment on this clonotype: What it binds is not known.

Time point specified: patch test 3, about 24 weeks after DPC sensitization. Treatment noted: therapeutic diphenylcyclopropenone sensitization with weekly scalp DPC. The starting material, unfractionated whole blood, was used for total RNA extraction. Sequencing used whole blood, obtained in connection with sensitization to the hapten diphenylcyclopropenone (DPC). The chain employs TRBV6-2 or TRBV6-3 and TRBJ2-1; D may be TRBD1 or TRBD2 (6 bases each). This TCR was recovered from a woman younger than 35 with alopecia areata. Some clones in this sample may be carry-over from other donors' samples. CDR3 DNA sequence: TGTGCCAGCCAAAATACCGGGGGCCAGGGAAATGAGCAGTTCTTC. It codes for CASQNTGGQGNEQFF.